A selection of T cell receptor beta chains follows, all from one sample in a study of blood T cell repertoires in COVID-19. The table came from immunoSEQ multiplex PCR; TCRdb's copy has only in-frame clones and leaves some out. The sample consists of 250,000 to 350,000 clones, 65% to 85% of them appearing once. Sequences were obtained from peripheral blood. The source is a human donor with COVID-19, enrolled during active disease. The donor label of this sample is uncertain. CDR3s include the opening cysteine and the closing phenylalanine or tryptophan. Each record gives: V gene, clone size, J gene, D gene, CDR3 protein, CDR3 DNA. D genes are given only for firm matches. Part of the rows lack a size; the others show once, few, many or a class for expanded clones.

>TRBV6-2/TRBV6-3|once|TRBJ1-2|.
CASSDGNYGYTF
TGTGCCAGCAGTGACGGGAACTATGGCTACACCTTC
>TRBV3-1/TRBV3-2|.|TRBJ2-7|TRBD2
CASSPVAGVSYEQYF
TGTGCCAGCAGTCCCGTAGCGGGGGTCTCCTACGAGCAGTACTTC
>TRBV3-1/TRBV3-2|.|TRBJ1-6|.
CASNGQSYNSPLHF
TGTGCCAGCAACGGACAGTCCTATAATTCACCCCTCCACTTT
>TRBV18|.|TRBJ2-1|.
CASSPLQDNEQFF
TGTGCCAGCTCACCTTTACAGGACAATGAGCAGTTCTTC
>TRBV6-8|.|TRBJ2-7|TRBD2
CASSPPASGSPTSLEQYF
TGTGCCAGCAGTCCGCCTGCTAGCGGGAGCCCTACGAGTCTCGAGCAGTACTTC
>TRBV5-1|.|TRBJ1-2|TRBD1
CASSLWQGAATF
TGCGCCAGCAGCTTGTGGCAGGGGGCAGCCACCTTC
>TRBV19|.|TRBJ2-3|.
CASSTGLYTDTQYF
TGTGCCAGTAGTACGGGACTGTATACAGATACGCAGTATTTT
>TRBV2|once|TRBJ2-2|TRBD1
CASSDVGQGDNGELFF
TGTGCCAGCAGTGACGTGGGACAGGGGGACAACGGGGAGCTGTTTTTT
>TRBV10-3|.|TRBJ2-1|TRBD2
CAISAQARGAYNEQFF
TGTGCCATCAGTGCGCAAGCTCGGGGGGCCTACAATGAGCAGTTCTTC
>TRBV5-8|.|TRBJ1-6|.
CASSPWFGDRRYGSPLHF
TGTGCCAGCAGCCCATGGTTTGGCGACAGGAGGTATGGTTCACCCCTCCACTTT
>TRBV5-1|.|TRBJ1-1|TRBD1
CASSFSAGGPEAFF
TGCGCCAGCAGCTTTAGTGCAGGGGGTCCTGAAGCTTTCTTT
>TRBV30|.|TRBJ2-5|TRBD2
CAWSVPAGGIGETQYF
TGTGCCTGGAGTGTCCCTGCGGGAGGGATAGGAGAGACCCAGTACTTC
>TRBV7-2|.|TRBJ1-2|.
CASSYYYGYTF
TGTGCCAGCAGCTACTACTATGGCTACACCTTC
>TRBV5-6|few|TRBJ1-1|.
CASSPGGLRTEAFF
TGTGCCAGCAGCCCTGGAGGTCTGAGGACTGAAGCTTTCTTT
>TRBV11-1|.|TRBJ2-3|TRBD2
CASSSLAGVDTQYF
TGTGCCAGCAGCTCACTAGCGGGAGTAGATACGCAGTATTTT
>TRBV11-1|.|TRBJ2-1|.
CASSLREWEQFF
TGTGCCAGCAGCTTAAGGGAGTGGGAGCAGTTCTTC
>TRBV2|.|TRBJ2-1|.
CASSEGTSFDEQFF
TGTGCCAGCAGTGAAGGTACTAGCTTCGATGAGCAGTTCTTC
>TRBV7-3|.|TRBJ2-3|TRBD2
CASSTSSGSGTDTQYF
TGTGCCAGCAGCACTTCTAGCGGGAGTGGGACAGATACGCAGTATTTT
>TRBV5-1|.|TRBJ2-6|.
CASSIGSPGGANVLTF
TGCGCCAGCAGCATCGGGAGTCCAGGAGGAGCCAACGTCCTGACTTTC
>TRBV5-4|.|TRBJ2-2|TRBD2
CASSSQLAGGPGGGELFF
TGTGCCAGCAGCTCGCAACTAGCGGGAGGGCCAGGAGGCGGGGAGCTGTTTTTT
>TRBV7-7|.|TRBJ1-3|.
CASSLEGPGTSGNTIYF
TGTGCTAGCAGCTTAGAAGGGCCAGGGACTTCTGGAAACACCATATATTTT
>TRBV6-5|.|TRBJ2-1|.
CASRYGASSYNEQFF
TGTGCCAGCAGATACGGGGCGAGCTCCTACAATGAGCAGTTCTTC
>TRBV30|few|TRBJ1-4|.
CAWNPGTREKLFF
TGTGCCTGGAACCCGGGAACACGTGAAAAACTGTTTTTT
>TRBV7-3|.|TRBJ1-3|.
CASSLGAQNSGNTIYF
TGTGCCAGCAGCTTAGGAGCCCAGAACTCTGGAAACACCATATATTTT
>TRBV5-1|.|TRBJ2-3|.
CASSLEGSRADTQYF
TGCGCCAGCAGCTTGGAAGGCTCGCGGGCAGATACGCAGTATTTT
>TRBV9|.|TRBJ2-7|TRBD2
CASSVAVAGPYEQYF
TGTGCCAGCAGCGTAGCAGTAGCGGGCCCCTACGAGCAGTACTTC